This T cell receptor beta chain appears in the sequencing data of a study of shared clonotypes between healthy human individuals. Study-wide background: Three plates were used per donor for CD4 naive, three for CD4 memory, two for CD8 naive and one for CD8 memory. Findings and limits, study-wide: Collection of samples was limited to blood; tissue repertoires likely differ.

The method was immunoSEQ multiplex PCR; TCRdb's version includes in-frame clones alone and lacks a portion of them. The sample comprises roughly 2,000,000 clones, just under 95% of which are singletons, and under 1.5% rests with the top ten. CD8 cells classed as naive were CD45RO-negative and positively selected for CCR7, excluding terminally differentiated effector memory CD45RA+ cells. This CDR3 spans 17 amino acids. Trimming cost V 2 bases and J 4 bases, with 15 bases left between them. Germline CDR1 MNHNS, CDR2 SASEGT. As for this clone: What it binds is unknown.

The chain links TRBV6-1 to TRBJ1-6; D gene unclear. The clonotype comes from a man in his late teens or twenties in good health. Sequenced material: naive CD8+ T cells sorted from blood. This CDR3 is CASSESKWGVYNSPLHF. For the CDR3, the DNA is TGTGCCAGCAGTGAATCTAAATGGGGAGTGTATAATTCACCCCTCCACTTT.